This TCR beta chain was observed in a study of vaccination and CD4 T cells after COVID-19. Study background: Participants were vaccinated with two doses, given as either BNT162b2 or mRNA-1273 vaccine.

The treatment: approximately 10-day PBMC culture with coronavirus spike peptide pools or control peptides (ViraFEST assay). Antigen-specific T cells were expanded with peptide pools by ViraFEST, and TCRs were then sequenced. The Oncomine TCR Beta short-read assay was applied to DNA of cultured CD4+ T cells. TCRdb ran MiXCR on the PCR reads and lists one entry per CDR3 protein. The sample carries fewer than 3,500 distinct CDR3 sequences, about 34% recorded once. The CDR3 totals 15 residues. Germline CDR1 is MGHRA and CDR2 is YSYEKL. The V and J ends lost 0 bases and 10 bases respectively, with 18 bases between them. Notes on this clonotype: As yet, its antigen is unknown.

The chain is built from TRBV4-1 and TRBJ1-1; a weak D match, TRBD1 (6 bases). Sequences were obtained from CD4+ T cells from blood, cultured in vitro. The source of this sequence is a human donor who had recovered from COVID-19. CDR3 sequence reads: CASSQDRGRGLGAFF. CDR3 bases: TGCGCCAGCAGCCAAGATAGAGGCAGGGGTCTTGGAGCTTTCTTT.